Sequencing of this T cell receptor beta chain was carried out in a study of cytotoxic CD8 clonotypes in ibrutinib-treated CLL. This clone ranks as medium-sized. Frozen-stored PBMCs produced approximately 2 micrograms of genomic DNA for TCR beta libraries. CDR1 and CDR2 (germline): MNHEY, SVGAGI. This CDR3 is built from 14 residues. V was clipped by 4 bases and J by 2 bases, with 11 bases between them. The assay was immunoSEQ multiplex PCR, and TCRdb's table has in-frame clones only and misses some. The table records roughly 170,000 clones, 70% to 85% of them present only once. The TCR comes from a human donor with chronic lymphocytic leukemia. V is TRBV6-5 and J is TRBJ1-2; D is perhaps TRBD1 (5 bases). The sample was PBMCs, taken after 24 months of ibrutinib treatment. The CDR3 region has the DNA TGTGCCAGCAGTTTTCAGGGTACCAACTATGGCTACACCTTC. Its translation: CASSFQGTNYGYTF.